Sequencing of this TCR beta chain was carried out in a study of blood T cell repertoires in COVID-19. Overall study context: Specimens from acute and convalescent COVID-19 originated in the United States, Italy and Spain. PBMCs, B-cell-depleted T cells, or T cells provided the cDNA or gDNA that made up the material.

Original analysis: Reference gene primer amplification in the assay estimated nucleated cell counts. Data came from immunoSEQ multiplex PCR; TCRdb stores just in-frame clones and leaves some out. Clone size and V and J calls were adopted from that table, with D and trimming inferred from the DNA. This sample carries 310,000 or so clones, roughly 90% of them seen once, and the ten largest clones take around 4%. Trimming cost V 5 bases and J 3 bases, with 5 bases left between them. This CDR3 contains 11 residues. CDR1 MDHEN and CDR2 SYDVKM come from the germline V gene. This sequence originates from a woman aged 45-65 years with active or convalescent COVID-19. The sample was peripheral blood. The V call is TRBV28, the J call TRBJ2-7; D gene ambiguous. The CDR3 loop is CASSINYEQYF. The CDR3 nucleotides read TGTGCCAGCAGTATTAACTACGAGCAGTACTTC.